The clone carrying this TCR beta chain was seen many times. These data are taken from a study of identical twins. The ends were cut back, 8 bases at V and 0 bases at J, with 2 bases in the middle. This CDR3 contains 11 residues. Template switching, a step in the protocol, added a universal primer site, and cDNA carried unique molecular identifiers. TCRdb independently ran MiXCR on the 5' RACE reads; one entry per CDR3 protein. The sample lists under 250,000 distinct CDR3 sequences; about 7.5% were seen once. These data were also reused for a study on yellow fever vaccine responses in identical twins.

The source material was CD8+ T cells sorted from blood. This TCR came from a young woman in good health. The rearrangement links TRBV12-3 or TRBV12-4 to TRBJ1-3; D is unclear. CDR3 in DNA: TGTGCCAGCTTCTCTGGAAACACCATATATTTT. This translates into CASFSGNTIYF.